This T cell receptor (beta chain) comes out of a study of cytomegalovirus exposure and HLA in healthy donors. V was trimmed by 3 bases and J by 4 bases, leaving 10 bases between them. CDR1 and CDR2 from the germline V gene are LNHDA and SQIVND (reference sequence). The CDR3 spans 14 residues. The study ran its PCR with 60 Vbeta and 13 Jbeta primers. TCRdb keeps only in-frame clones here, not all; method: immunoSEQ multiplex PCR. This sample lists roughly 30,000 clones; its ten largest clones have more than 3%. The source is a woman aged 40 to 49 in good health and CMV-seropositive. The sequenced sample consisted of PBMCs. This chain links TRBV19 with TRBJ2-1; D ambiguous. CDR3 loop: CASSMFGTYNEQFF. The CDR3 DNA follows: TGTGCCAGTAGTATGTTTGGTACTTACAATGAGCAGTTCTTC. Combining the CDR3 with reference TRBV19 and TRBJ2-1 gives the whole variable domain DGGITQSPKYLFRKEGQNVTLSCEQNLNHDAMYWYRQDPGQGLRLIYYSQIVNDFQKGDIAEGYSVSREKKESFPLTVTSAQKNPTAFYLCASSMFGTYNEQFFGPGTRLTVL.